These T cell receptor beta chains were read from a single sample in a study of control samples from healthy donors and cancer patients. Produced via immunoSEQ multiplex PCR; TCRdb's table is partial and in-frame only. The sample holds 100,000 to 150,000 clones, roughly 88% seen once. The sequencing sample was made of blood. These receptors came from a man aged 50-60 years in good health. Each CDR3 is given with its conserved first and last residue.

v_gene	j_gene	CDR3aa
TRBV28	TRBJ2-6	CATRMGGGGANVLTF
TRBV18	TRBJ2-1	CASSPLSGGINEQFF
TRBV2	TRBJ1-3	CASSDRQGGYTIYF
TRBV5-1	TRBJ2-7	CASSLGAGDEQYF
TRBV5-4	TRBJ2-3	CASSSGLAGGPTDTQYF
TRBV4-1	TRBJ2-1	CASKLAGVNEQFF
TRBV5-1	TRBJ1-1	CASSLAGPMNTEAFF
TRBV9	TRBJ1-2	CASRTTGFAYGYTF
TRBV7-9	TRBJ2-3	CASRVPGFRADTQYF
TRBV7-2	TRBJ1-6	CASSLGLELSPLHF
TRBV12-3/TRBV12-4	TRBJ1-1	CASSLAGTEAFF
TRBV7-2	TRBJ2-3	CASSLEDSPIRADTQYF
TRBV19	TRBJ1-5	CASSMPGEDQPQHF
TRBV24-1	TRBJ2-1	CATSDTGTDNEQFF
TRBV6-6	TRBJ1-5	CASSKRTGQGNQPQHF
TRBV6-1	TRBJ2-2	CASSEMGNTGELFF
TRBV3-1/TRBV3-2	TRBJ2-1	CASSQDSGRSTFAYNEQFF
TRBV19	TRBJ1-6	CASSISLVQGSPLHF
TRBV7-2	TRBJ1-5	CASSSVQGQPQHF
TRBV7-9	TRBJ1-2	CASSLARGVYGYTF
TRBV3-1/TRBV3-2	TRBJ1-6	CASSQGIWNNSPLHF
TRBV6-1	TRBJ1-4	CASSEGLRGNSASNEKLFF
TRBV27	TRBJ2-3	CASSSRRRTDTQYF
TRBV6-5	TRBJ2-7	CASSPRDRSFYEQYF
TRBV4-1	TRBJ2-3	CASSQGSIPDTQYF
TRBV30	TRBJ2-7	CAWGKQGRYEQYF
TRBV3-1/TRBV3-2	TRBJ2-5	CASSQGLAAGETQYF